Listed here are 13 T cell receptor beta chains from one sample, sequenced in a study of shared T cell receptors in the human thymus. The repertoire was sequenced with immunoSEQ multiplex PCR; TCRdb's copy has only in-frame clones and lacks some. Here the sample spans about 660,000 clones, around 87% being singletons. This sample was also put to use in a study of human thymus T cells.

The sample was thymocytes. Every receptor here comes from a boy under two years old with a congenital heart defect.

The chain recombines TRBV7-9 with TRBJ2-7; 8 bases are a match to TRBD1. The CDR3 has 14 residues. Trimming removed 7 bases from V and 4 bases from J; junction bases left unmatched: 9. From germline, CDR1 is SEHNR and CDR2 FQNEAQ (reference sequence). The CDR3 sequence is CASKSGTGGYEQYF. CDR3 coding DNA: TGTGCCAGCAAATCCGGGACAGGAGGGTACGAGCAGTACTTC. The entire variable domain, with the rest obtained from reference TRBV7-9 and TRBJ2-7, is as follows: DTGVSQNPRHKITKRGQNVTFRCDPISEHNRLYWYRQTLGQGPEFLTYFQNEAQLEKSRLLSDRFSAERPKGSFSTLEIQRTEQGDSAMYLCASKSGTGGYEQYFGPGTRLTVT.

The V and J genes are TRBV29-1 and TRBJ2-1; possibly TRBD1 for D (5 bases). Germline V CDR1 and CDR2: SQVTM, ANQGSEA. This CDR3 region has 10 residues. V lost 2 bases, J lost 10 bases, and 6 bases lay in between. CDR3 in amino acids: CSVERTEQFF. CDR3 in DNA: TGCAGCGTTGAAAGGACAGAGCAGTTCTTC.

This chain uses TRBV9 with TRBJ2-1; 12 nucleotides match TRBD1. J gave up 5 bases and V 0 bases, and 9 bases lay outside the gene matches. CDR3 length: 18 residues. Germline V lookup: CDR1 SGDLS, CDR2 YYNGEE. The CDR3 DNA sequence: TGTGCCAGCAGCGTAGCCGTCTCGGGACAGGGGGCTAACAATGAGCAGTTCTTC. Residues: CASSVAVSGQGANNEQFF.

This rearrangement joins TRBV5-4 to TRBJ2-7, with unresolved D. CDR1 SGHNT and CDR2 YYREEE come from the germline V gene (reference sequence). The CDR3 covers 15 residues. V was clipped by 0 bases and J by 0 bases, with 10 bases between them. CDR3 region: CASSLEPSRSYEQYF. The CDR3 DNA follows: TGTGCCAGCAGCTTGGAGCCTAGTCGCTCCTACGAGCAGTACTTC.

The V and J genes are TRBV7-6 and TRBJ1-1; tentatively, D is TRBD1 (5 bases). The CDR3 consists of 13 residues. V gave up 5 bases and J gave up 5 bases, with 12 bases separating them. The V gene's germline CDR1 is SGHVS and CDR2 FNYEAQ. The CDR3 DNA is TGTGCCAGCAGCGGCAGGGCAGGGACTGAAGCTTTCTTT. Translation gives CASSGRAGTEAFF.

This clone was observed once. The chain has TRBV7-8 and TRBJ1-3, with D tentatively TRBD1 (6 bases). Per the germline V gene, CDR1 is SGHVS and CDR2 is FQNEAQ. V gave up 2 bases and J gave up 0 bases, with 17 bases separating them. The CDR3 is made up of 18 amino acids. The CDR3 reads CASSLTSGASTSGNTIYF. For the CDR3, the DNA is TGTGCCAGCAGCTTAACTTCAGGGGCGAGTACCTCTGGAAACACCATATATTTT. The full variable domain, rest sourced from reference TRBV7-8 and TRBJ1-3, is GAGVSQSPRYKVAKRGQDVALRCDPISGHVSLFWYQQALGQGPEFLTYFQNEAQLDKSGLPSDRFFAERPEGSVSTLKIQRTQQEDSAVYLCASSLTSGASTSGNTIYFGEGSWLTVV.

This chain uses TRBV19 with TRBJ2-1; D may be TRBD1 (6 bases). CDR3 size: 14 residues. Trimming cost V 8 bases and J 5 bases, with 16 bases left between them. CDR1 LNHDA and CDR2 SQIVND come from the germline V gene (reference sequence). The CDR3 protein is CASALGAVDNEQFF. The CDR3 bases are TGTGCCAGTGCGCTGGGGGCCGTTGACAATGAGCAGTTCTTC.

V usage is TRBV30 and J usage is TRBJ1-1; TRBD1 might be the D (6 bases). This CDR3 region has 16 residues. V lost 6 bases and J lost 0, with 20 bases in between. Germline lookup yields CDR1 GTSNPN and CDR2 SVGIG (reference sequence). The CDR3 region has the DNA TGTGCCTGCCTACCGCGGACAGAGCAGATGAACACTGAAGCTTTCTTT. Translated, it gives CACLPRTEQMNTEAFF.

Remarks on this clone: Other DNA variants within this sample encode the same CDR3. The rearrangement links TRBV27 to TRBJ2-7, with 8 bases that match TRBD1. With 8 bases clipped from V and 2 bases from J, the junction kept 5 bases outside the gene matches. Germline loops: CDR1 MNHEY, CDR2 SMNVEV (reference sequence). This CDR3 comprises 13 residues. CDR3 protein: CASRQGAPYEQYF. The CDR3 DNA follows: TGTGCCAGCCGGCAGGGGGCCCCCTACGAGCAGTACTTC.

The chain's CDR3 is CASSRQLAGGPGEQYF. CDR3 nucleotide sequence: TGTGCCAGCAGCCGGCAGCTAGCGGGGGGGCCGGGCGAGCAGTACTTC. The J gene is TRBJ2-7, the V gene TRBV5-4; TRBD2 matches 12 bases. Germline V gene sequence: CDR1 SGHNT, CDR2 YYREEE (reference sequence). The V segment lost 4 bases and the J segment 6 bases; nucleotides outside the gene matches: 11. CDR3 length: 16 amino acids.

The chain links TRBV7-9 to TRBJ1-1; TRBD1 agrees at 7 bases. The V gene end was trimmed by 5 bases and the J gene end by 6 bases; junction bases not matched to a gene: 9. Per the germline V gene, CDR1 is SEHNR and CDR2 is FQNEAQ (reference sequence). The length of the CDR3 is 14 residues. This chain's CDR3 is CASSTRLTGAEAFF. The CDR3, as DNA: TGTGCCAGCAGCACCCGTTTAACAGGGGCTGAAGCTTTCTTT.

Note on this clone: One end of the junction fails to match germline, which may point to a read error. The chain links TRBV23-1 to TRBJ2-7; maybe TRBD1 (6 bases). TRBV23-1 is filed as an ORF, its function uncertain. This CDR3 has 10 amino acids. CDR3 nucleotide sequence: TGCGCCAGCAGTCACCGGACAGTCCTCTTC. It codes for CASSHRTVLF.

DNA for the CDR3: TGTGCCAGCAGCCCTGAATCGGGGACAGGGAACATTCAGTACTTC. Translation gives CASSPESGTGNIQYF. V usage is TRBV5-4 and J usage is TRBJ2-4, with 9 nucleotides matching TRBD1. After removal of 4 bases from V and 7 bases from J, the junction contained 9 bases not matched to a gene. Germline V gene sequence: CDR1 SGHNT, CDR2 YYREEE (reference sequence). CDR3 length: 15 amino acids.